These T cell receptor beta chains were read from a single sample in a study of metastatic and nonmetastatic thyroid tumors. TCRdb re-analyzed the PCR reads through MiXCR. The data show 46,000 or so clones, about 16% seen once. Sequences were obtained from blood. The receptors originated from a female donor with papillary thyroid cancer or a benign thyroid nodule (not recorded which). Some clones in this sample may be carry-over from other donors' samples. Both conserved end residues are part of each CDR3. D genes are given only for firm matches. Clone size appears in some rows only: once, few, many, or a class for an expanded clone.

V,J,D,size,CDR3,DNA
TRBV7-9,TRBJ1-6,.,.,CASSLGGQGHSPLHF,TGTGCCAGCAGCTTGGGAGGGCAGGGACATTCACCCCTCCACTTT
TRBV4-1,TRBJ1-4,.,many,CASAEGADKKLFF,TGCGCCAGCGCCGAAGGCGCGGATAAAAAACTGTTTTTT
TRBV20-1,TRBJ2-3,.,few,CSASGDASTDTQYF,TGCAGTGCTAGCGGGGACGCTAGCACAGATACGCAGTATTTT
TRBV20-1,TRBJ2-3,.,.,CSASLGSDTQYF,TGCAGTGCTAGCTTAGGGAGTGATACGCAGTATTTT
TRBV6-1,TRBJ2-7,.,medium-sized,CASSEAPGDEQYF,TGTGCCAGCAGTGAAGCCCCCGGGGACGAGCAGTACTTC
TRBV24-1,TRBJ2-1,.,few,CAANNHNEQFF,TGTGCCGCCAATAATCACAATGAGCAGTTCTTC
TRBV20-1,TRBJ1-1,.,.,CSARAWAEAFF,TGCAGTGCTAGAGCGTGGGCTGAAGCTTTCTTT
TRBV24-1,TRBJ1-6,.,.,CATSDLEGPRVASYNSPLHF,TGTGCCACCAGTGATTTGGAGGGACCTCGGGTCGCCTCCTATAATTCACCCCTCCACTTT
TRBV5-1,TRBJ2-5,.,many,CASSLTNQETQYF,TGCGCCAGCAGCTTGACTAACCAAGAGACCCAGTACTTC
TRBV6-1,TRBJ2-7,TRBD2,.,CASSPAIAGDYEQYF,TGTGCCAGCAGCCCCGCGATAGCGGGAGACTACGAGCAGTACTTC
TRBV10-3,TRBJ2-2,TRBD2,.,CAISSGRDTGELFF,TGTGCCATCAGTAGCGGGAGGGACACCGGGGAGCTGTTTTTT
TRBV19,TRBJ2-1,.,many,CASSRLIDSYNEQFF,TGTGCCAGTAGTAGGCTCATAGACTCCTACAATGAGCAGTTCTTC
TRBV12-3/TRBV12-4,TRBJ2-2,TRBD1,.,CASSGPGQVNTGELFF,TGTGCCAGCAGTGGACCGGGACAGGTAAACACCGGGGAGCTGTTTTTT
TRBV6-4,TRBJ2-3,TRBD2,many,CASSDSPGAGGTDTQYF,TGTGCCAGCAGTGACTCACCCGGGGCGGGAGGCACAGATACGCAGTATTTT
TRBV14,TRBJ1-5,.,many,CASSQSLNQPQHF,TGTGCCAGCAGCCAAAGCCTCAATCAGCCCCAGCATTTT
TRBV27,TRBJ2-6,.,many,CASSRLSVGANVLTF,TGTGCCAGCTCACGACTCTCTGTTGGGGCCAACGTCCTGACTTTC
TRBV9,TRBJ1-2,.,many,CASSVGTGSGYTF,TGTGCCAGCAGCGTAGGAACAGGGAGCGGCTACACCTTC
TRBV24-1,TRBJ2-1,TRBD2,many,CATSDSRLAGFSYNEQFF,TGTGCCACCAGTGATTCCCGACTAGCGGGTTTCTCCTACAATGAGCAGTTCTTC
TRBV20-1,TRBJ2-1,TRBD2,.,CSAREEGGYNEQFF,TGCAGTGCTAGAGAGGAGGGAGGGTACAATGAGCAGTTCTTC
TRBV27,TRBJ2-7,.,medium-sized,CASSTDRSSYEQYF,TGTGCCAGCAGTACAGACAGGAGCTCCTACGAGCAGTACTTC
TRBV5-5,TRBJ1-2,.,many,CASSFTGVDGYTF,TGTGCCAGCAGCTTCACAGGAGTGGACGGCTACACCTTC
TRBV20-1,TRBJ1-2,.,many,CSARDSGDPYYGYTF,TGCAGTGCTAGAGATTCCGGGGATCCGTACTATGGCTACACCTTC
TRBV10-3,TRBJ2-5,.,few,CAISEAGTPQETQYF,TGTGCCATCAGTGAGGCCGGGACACCTCAAGAGACCCAGTACTTC
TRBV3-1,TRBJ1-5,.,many,CASSQDRVGGGGSYYQPQHF,TGTGCCAGCAGCCAAGATCGAGTTGGTGGGGGGGGTAGTTATTATCAGCCCCAGCATTTT
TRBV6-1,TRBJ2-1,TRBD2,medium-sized,CASQAGGSYNEQFF,TGTGCCAGCCAAGCGGGAGGGTCCTACAATGAGCAGTTCTTC
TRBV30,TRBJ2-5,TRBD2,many,CAWRIGGSGETQYF,TGTGCCTGGAGAATCGGCGGGAGCGGGGAGACCCAGTACTTC
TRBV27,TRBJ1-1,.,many,CASSLPLPGANTEAFF,TGTGCCAGCAGTTTACCACTCCCGGGGGCAAACACTGAAGCTTTCTTT
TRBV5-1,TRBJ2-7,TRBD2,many,CASSPAGAPYEQYF,TGCGCCAGCAGCCCGGCGGGAGCCCCCTACGAGCAGTACTTC
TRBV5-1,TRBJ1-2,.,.,CASRVQEDYGYTF,TGCGCCAGCAGAGTCCAGGAGGACTATGGCTACACCTTC
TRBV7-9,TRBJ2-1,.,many,CASSLALGDEQFF,TGTGCCAGCAGCTTAGCACTAGGGGATGAGCAGTTCTTC
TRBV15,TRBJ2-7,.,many,CATSRDSSGTYEQYF,TGTGCCACCAGCAGAGATAGCTCAGGGACCTACGAGCAGTACTTC
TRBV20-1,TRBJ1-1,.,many,CSAGLNTEAFF,TGCAGTGCAGGACTGAACACTGAAGCTTTCTTT
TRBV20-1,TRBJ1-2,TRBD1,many,CSARPSDRVDGYTF,TGCAGTGCTAGACCATCGGACAGGGTTGATGGCTACACCTTC
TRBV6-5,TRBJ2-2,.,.,CASCNREPNTGELFF,TGTGCCAGCTGTAACAGGGAACCCAACACAGGGGAGCTGTTTTTT
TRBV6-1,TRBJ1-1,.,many,CASSAGHTEAFF,TGTGCCAGCTCCGCCGGCCACACTGAAGCTTTCTTT
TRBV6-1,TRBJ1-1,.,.,CASRDKSNTEAFF,TGTGCCAGCAGGGACAAATCGAACACTGAAGCTTTCTTT
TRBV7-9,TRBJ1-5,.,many,CASQLGPGQPQHF,TGTGCCAGCCAGCTTGGGCCAGGGCAGCCCCAGCATTTT
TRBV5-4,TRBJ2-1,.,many,CASSLGTNSYNEQFF,TGTGCCAGCAGCTTGGGCACAAACTCCTACAATGAGCAGTTCTTC
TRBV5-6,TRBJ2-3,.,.,CASNNGAHSYTDTQYF,TGTGCCAGCAATAACGGTGCTCACAGCTACACAGATACGCAGTATTTT
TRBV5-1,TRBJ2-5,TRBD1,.,CASSLGTVPQETQYF,TGCGCCAGCAGCCTCGGGACAGTCCCCCAAGAGACCCAGTACTTC
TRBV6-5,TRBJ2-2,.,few,CASSYSATGELFF,TGTGCCAGCAGTTACTCCGCGACCGGGGAGCTGTTTTTT
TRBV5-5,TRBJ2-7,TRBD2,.,CASSYRLAGTYEQYF,TGTGCCAGCAGCTACAGACTAGCGGGAACCTACGAGCAGTACTTC
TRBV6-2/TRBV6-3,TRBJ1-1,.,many,CASSYSWSQNTEAFF,TGTGCCAGCAGTTACTCGTGGAGTCAGAACACTGAAGCTTTCTTT
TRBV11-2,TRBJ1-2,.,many,CASSLFGGQGNIGGYTF,TGTGCCAGCAGCTTATTTGGGGGCCAGGGCAACATAGGAGGCTACACCTTC
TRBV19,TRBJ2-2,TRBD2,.,CASSVGLGLAGGLGGELFF,TGTGCCAGTAGTGTCGGTTTGGGACTAGCGGGGGGGCTTGGCGGGGAGCTGTTTTTT
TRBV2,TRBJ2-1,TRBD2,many,CASSGLAVYNEQFF,TGTGCCAGCAGCGGACTAGCGGTATACAATGAGCAGTTCTTC
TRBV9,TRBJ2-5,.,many,CASSQDGIETQYF,TGTGCCAGCAGCCAAGACGGAATTGAGACCCAGTACTTC
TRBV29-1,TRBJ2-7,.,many,CSVGQGRDEQYF,TGCAGCGTTGGGCAGGGACGGGACGAGCAGTACTTC
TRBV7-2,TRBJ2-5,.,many,CASSLYGVETQYF,TGTGCCAGCAGCTTATACGGAGTTGAGACCCAGTACTTC
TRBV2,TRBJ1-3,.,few,CASSWGPTSGNTIYF,TGTGCCAGCAGCTGGGGGCCTACATCTGGAAACACCATATATTTT
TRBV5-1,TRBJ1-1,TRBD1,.,CASSPTGTGNTEAFF,TGCGCCAGCAGCCCGACCGGGACAGGGAACACTGAAGCTTTCTTT
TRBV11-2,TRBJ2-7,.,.,CASSPDEIHEQYF,TGTGCCAGCAGCCCGGACGAGATCCACGAGCAGTACTTC